The table lists the clone carrying this TCR beta chain with a few counts. Germline CDR1 and CDR2: MNHEY and SMNVEV (reference sequence). Trimming took off 2 bases at V and 8 bases at J, with 7 bases between the two ends. The CDR3 totals 12 residues. The sample comes from a study of blood T cell repertoires in COVID-19. The wider study: The study drew acute and convalescent COVID-19 samples from the United States, Italy and Spain. Nucleic acid was either cDNA or gDNA, and it came from T cells, B-cell-depleted T cells, or PBMCs.

Clones were read by immunoSEQ multiplex PCR, and TCRdb kept only the in-frame ones, dropping some. The sample yields some 250,000 clones, about 86% seen once. This receptor was identified in a woman aged 60-75 years with active or convalescent COVID-19. Sequenced input: peripheral blood. The chain couples TRBV27 to TRBJ2-1, with unresolved D. Here the CDR3 reads CASSLISDEQFF. In DNA form, the CDR3 reads TGTGCCAGCAGTTTAATAAGCGATGAGCAGTTCTTC.